The subject of this entry is one T cell receptor (beta chain). Its specificity is not known. The V and J ends lost 4 bases and 2 bases respectively, with 12 bases between them. The CDR3 loop spans 14 amino acids. Germline V lookup: CDR1 SGDLS, CDR2 YYNGEE. Clones were read by immunoSEQ multiplex PCR, and TCRdb kept only the in-frame ones, dropping some. The table shows 80,000 to 100,000 clones, with about 86% occurring only once. The data stem from a study of T cell responses to AZD1222 COVID-19 vaccine. Notes on the study in general: The donor cohort was predominantly white British with a female majority, and clonal diversity may have been underestimated.

The chain has TRBV9 and TRBJ2-5; D remains ambiguous. The TCR sequence derives from an adult in good health. The sample here was peripheral blood, taken on day 0 of AZD1222 vaccination. CDR3 in DNA: TGTGCCAGCAGCCCCGGTGAGGCACAAGAGACCCAGTACTTC. Its translation is CASSPGEAQETQYF.